The next 9 T cell receptor beta chains were all read from a single sample in a study of blood T cell repertoires in COVID-19 (dated by TCRdb to 2019 to 2021). Library preparation was by the immunoSEQ multiplex PCR assay. Drawn from immuneACCESS, this table holds only the in-frame rearrangements with V and J called that TCRdb kept. Clones are partly lost; checked studies trace under half to an unresolved V gene and leave the rest unexplained. The table for this sample lists 300,000 to 500,000 clones; roughly 90% of them were counted only once. Around 0.91% of the sample belongs to the ten largest clones. Sequenced input: PBMCs or T cells enriched from blood (not recorded which). The receptors stem from a woman under 40 with acute COVID-19.

The J gene is TRBJ1-4, the V gene TRBV7-9; possibly TRBD1 for D (5 bases). The CDR3 runs 15 residues. The V end was cut by 1 base, the J end by 5 bases, with 11 bases between. In germline, CDR1 is SEHNR, CDR2 FQNEAQ (reference sequence). The CDR3 reads CASSLDAGINEKLFF. For the CDR3, the DNA is TGTGCCAGCAGCTTAGACGCAGGGATAAATGAAAAACTGTTTTTT.

This clone was detected once. This chain joins TRBV28 and TRBJ1-3; D not certain. The CDR3 totals 14 residues. Germline CDR1 MDHEN, CDR2 SYDVKM. V lost 5 bases, J lost 1 base, and 9 bases lay in between. The CDR3 coding sequence is TGTGCCAGCAGTAATGCAGGTTCTGGAAACACCATATATTTT. Its translation: CASSNAGSGNTIYF. The whole variable domain, filled in from reference TRBV28 and TRBJ1-3, reads DVKVTQSSRYLVKRTGEKVFLECVQDMDHENMFWYRQDPGLGLRLIYFSYDVKMKEKGDIPEGYSVSREKKERFSLILESASTNQTSMYLCASSNAGSGNTIYFGEGSWLTVV.

This clone was counted a single time. The rearrangement joins TRBV6-1 to TRBJ1-2, with TRBD1 as a possible D gene (6 bases). This CDR3 contains 16 residues. Trimming shortened V by 0 bases and J by 4 bases, and 15 bases separated the two germline ends. Germline CDR1 MNHNS, CDR2 SASEGT. The DNA for the CDR3 is TGTGCCAGCAGTGAAGCTCTCGACAGGATTGGCTATGGCTACACCTTC. This codes for CASSEALDRIGYGYTF.

The CDR3 loop is CSVVKTGFNEKLFF. CDR3 nucleotides: TGCAGCGTTGTGAAGACAGGGTTTAATGAAAAACTGTTTTTT. The V and J genes are TRBV29-1 and TRBJ1-4; the match to TRBD1 covers 7 bases. Germline V gene sequence: CDR1 SQVTM, CDR2 ANQGSEA. The CDR3 covers 14 residues. J lost 4 bases, V lost 4 bases, and 6 bases had no gene match.

This chain joins TRBV27 and TRBJ2-7; tentative D call: TRBD1 (5 bases). Trimming took off 3 bases at V and 0 bases at J, with 12 bases between the two ends. Germline-derived CDR1 and CDR2 are MNHEY and SMNVEV (reference sequence). The length of the CDR3 is 15 residues. The CDR3 DNA is TGTGCCAGCAGTTTTCAGGGCAAAAGCTCCTACGAGCAGTACTTC. Protein: CASSFQGKSSYEQYF.

The rearrangement uses TRBV5-4 and TRBJ2-1; D uncertain. Between the trimmed V and J ends, which lost 4 bases and 2 bases, there was a span of 7 bases. This CDR3 contains 13 residues. In germline, CDR1 is SGHNT, CDR2 YYREEE (reference sequence). The CDR3 DNA follows: TGTGCCAGCAGCCCGAGAGCCTACAATGAGCAGTTCTTC. It translates to CASSPRAYNEQFF.

This clone was picked up a small number of times. The rearrangement links TRBV7-8 to TRBJ1-1; D remains unclear. This CDR3 spans 14 amino acids. Germline V gene data show CDR1 as SGHVS and CDR2 as FQNEAQ. With 5 bases removed from V and 0 bases from J, the gap between germline ends came to 10 bases. The CDR3 sequence is CASSRPYMNTEAFF. The CDR3 DNA reads as TGTGCCAGCAGCCGCCCCTATATGAACACTGAAGCTTTCTTT.

This clone was observed once. The genes are TRBV5-4 and TRBJ2-5; 12 bases align to TRBD2. The germline CDR1 and CDR2 sequences are SGHNT and YYREEE (reference sequence). V shed 2 bases, J shed 5 bases, and the junction held 7 bases outside the gene matches. The CDR3 runs 16 residues. CDR3 amino acids: CASSFRLAGGPETQYF. The DNA of the CDR3 is TGTGCCAGCAGCTTCCGGCTAGCGGGGGGGCCGGAGACCCAGTACTTC.

The J gene is TRBJ2-3, the V gene TRBV2, with D hard to call. The CDR3 spans 13 residues. Germline CDR1 is SNHLY and CDR2 is FYNNEI. V gave up 8 bases and J gave up 0 bases, with 9 bases separating them. For the CDR3, the DNA is TGTGCCAGCCGGAGAAGTAGCACAGATACGCAGTATTTT. Translating it yields CASRRSSTDTQYF. Using reference TRBV2 and TRBJ2-3 for the parts outside the CDR3, the full variable domain is EPEVTQTPSHQVTQMGQEVILRCVPISNHLYFYWYRQILGQKVEFLVSFYNNEISEKSEIFDDQFSVERPDGSNFTLKIRSTKLEDSAMYFCASRRSSTDTQYFGPGTRLTVL.